This T cell receptor (beta chain) was recovered during a study of blood T cell repertoires in COVID-19. This table comes from immunoSEQ multiplex PCR, and its TCRdb copy is limited to in-frame clones, with some not included. The table has about 110,000 clones, around 80% seen once. Trimming at V came to 4 bases and at J to 3 bases, leaving 1 base not matched to a gene. The CDR3 is 14 residues long. CDR1 is WNHNN, CDR2 SYGVQD, per germline (reference sequence). The clonotype comes from a human donor in a cohort sampled during active or convalescent COVID-19. This rearrangement joins TRBV10-1 to TRBJ2-1, with TRBD2 identical over 9 bases. Sequenced: peripheral blood. In DNA form, the CDR3 reads TGCGCCAGCAGTGGGACTAGCGACTACAATGAGCAGTTCTTC. Translation gives CASSGTSDYNEQFF.